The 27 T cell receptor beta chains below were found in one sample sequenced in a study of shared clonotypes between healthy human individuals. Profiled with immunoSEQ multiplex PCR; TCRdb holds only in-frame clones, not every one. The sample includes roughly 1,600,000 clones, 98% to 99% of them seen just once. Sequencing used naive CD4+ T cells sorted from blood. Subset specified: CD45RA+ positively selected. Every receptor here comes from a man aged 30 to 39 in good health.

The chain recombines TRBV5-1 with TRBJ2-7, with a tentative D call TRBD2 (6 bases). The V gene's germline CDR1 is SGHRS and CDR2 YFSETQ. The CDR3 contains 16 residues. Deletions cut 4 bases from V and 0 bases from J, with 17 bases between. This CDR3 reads CASSRTLADSSYEQYF. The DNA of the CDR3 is TGCGCCAGCAGCCGTACTTTAGCGGATAGCTCCTACGAGCAGTACTTC. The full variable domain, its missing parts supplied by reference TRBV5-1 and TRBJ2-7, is KAGVTQTPRYLIKTRGQQVTLSCSPISGHRSVSWYQQTPGQGLQFLFEYFSETQRNKGNFPGRFSGRQFSNSRSEMNVSTLELGDSALYLCASSRTLADSSYEQYFGPGTRLTVT.

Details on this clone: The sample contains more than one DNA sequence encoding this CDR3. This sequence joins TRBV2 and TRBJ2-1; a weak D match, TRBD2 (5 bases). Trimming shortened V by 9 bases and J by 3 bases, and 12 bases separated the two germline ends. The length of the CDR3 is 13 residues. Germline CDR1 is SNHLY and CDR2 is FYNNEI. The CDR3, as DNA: TGTGCCAGTAGGTCTAGCAGCTACAATGAGCAGTTCTTC. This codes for CASRSSSYNEQFF.

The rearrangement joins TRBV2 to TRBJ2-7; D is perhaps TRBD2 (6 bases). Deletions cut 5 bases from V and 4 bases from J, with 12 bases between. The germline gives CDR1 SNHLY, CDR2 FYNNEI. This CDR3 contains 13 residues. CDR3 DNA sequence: TGTGCCAGCAGTTGGGACTGGCAATACGAGCAGTACTTC. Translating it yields CASSWDWQYEQYF.

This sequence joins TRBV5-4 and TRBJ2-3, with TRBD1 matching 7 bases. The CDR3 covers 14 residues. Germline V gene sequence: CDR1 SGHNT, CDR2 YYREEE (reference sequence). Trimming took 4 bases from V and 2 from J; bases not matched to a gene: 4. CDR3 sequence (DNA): TGTGCCAGCAGCCTGGGGACAGACACAGATACGCAGTATTTT. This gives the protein CASSLGTDTDTQYF.

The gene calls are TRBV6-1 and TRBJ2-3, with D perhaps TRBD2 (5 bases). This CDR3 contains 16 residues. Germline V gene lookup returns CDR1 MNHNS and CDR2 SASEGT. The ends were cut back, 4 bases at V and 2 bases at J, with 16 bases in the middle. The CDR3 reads CASSGRVGRDTDTQYF. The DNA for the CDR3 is TGTGCCAGCAGTGGAAGAGTCGGTCGGGACACAGATACGCAGTATTTT.

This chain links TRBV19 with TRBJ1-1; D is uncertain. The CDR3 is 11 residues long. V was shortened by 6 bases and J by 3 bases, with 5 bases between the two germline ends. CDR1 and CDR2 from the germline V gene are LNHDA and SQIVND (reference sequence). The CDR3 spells CASSTHTEAFF. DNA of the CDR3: TGTGCCAGTAGCACTCACACTGAAGCTTTCTTT.

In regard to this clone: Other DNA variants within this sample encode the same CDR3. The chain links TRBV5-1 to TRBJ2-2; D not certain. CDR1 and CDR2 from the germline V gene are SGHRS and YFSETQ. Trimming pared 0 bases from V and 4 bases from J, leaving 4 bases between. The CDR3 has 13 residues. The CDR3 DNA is TGCGCCAGCAGCTTGGGAAGCACCGGGGAGCTGTTTTTT. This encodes CASSLGSTGELFF.

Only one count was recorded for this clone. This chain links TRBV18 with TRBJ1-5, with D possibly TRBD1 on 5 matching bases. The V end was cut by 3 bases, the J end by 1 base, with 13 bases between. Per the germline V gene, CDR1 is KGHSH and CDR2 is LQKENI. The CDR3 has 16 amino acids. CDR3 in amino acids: CASSPFSRDSNQPQHF. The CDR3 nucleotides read TGTGCCAGCTCACCCTTTAGCCGGGACAGCAATCAGCCCCAGCATTTT. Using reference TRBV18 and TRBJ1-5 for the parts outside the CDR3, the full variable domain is NAGVMQNPRHLVRRRGQEARLRCSPMKGHSHVYWYRQLPEEGLKFMVYLQKENIIDESGMPKERFSAEFPKEGPSILRIQQVVRGDSAAYFCASSPFSRDSNQPQHFGDGTRLSIL.

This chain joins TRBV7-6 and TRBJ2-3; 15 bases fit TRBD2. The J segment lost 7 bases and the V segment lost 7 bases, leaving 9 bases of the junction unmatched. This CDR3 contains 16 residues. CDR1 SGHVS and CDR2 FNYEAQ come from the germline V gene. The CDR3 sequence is CASTFGLAGGIYTQYF. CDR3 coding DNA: TGTGCCAGCACCTTCGGACTAGCGGGAGGGATATATACGCAGTATTTT.

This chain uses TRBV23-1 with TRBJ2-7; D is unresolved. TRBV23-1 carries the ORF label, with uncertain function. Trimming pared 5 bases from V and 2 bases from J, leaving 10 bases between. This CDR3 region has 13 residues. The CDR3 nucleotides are TGCGCCAGCAGTACTTCCAGTCCCTACGAGCAGTACTTC. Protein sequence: CASSTSSPYEQYF.

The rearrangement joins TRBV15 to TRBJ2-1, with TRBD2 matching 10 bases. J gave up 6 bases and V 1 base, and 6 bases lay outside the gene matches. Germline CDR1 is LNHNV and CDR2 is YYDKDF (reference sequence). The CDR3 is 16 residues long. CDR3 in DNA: TGTGCCACCAGCAGAGGGACTAGCGGAGGGACCAATGAGCAGTTCTTC. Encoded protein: CATSRGTSGGTNEQFF.

The CDR3 reads CASGLTSNTGELFF. The DNA for the CDR3 is TGTGCTAGTGGTTTGACTTCGAACACCGGGGAGCTGTTTTTT. The chain is built from TRBV12-5 and TRBJ2-2, with D unclear. V was pared by 2 bases and J by 0 bases, with 4 bases between. The CDR3 covers 14 residues. CDR1 is LGHNT, CDR2 FRNRAP, per germline.

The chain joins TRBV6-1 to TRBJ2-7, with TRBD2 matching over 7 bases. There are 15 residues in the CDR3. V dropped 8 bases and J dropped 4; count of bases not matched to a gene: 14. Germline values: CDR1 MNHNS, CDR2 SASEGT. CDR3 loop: CASSPSSGAGYEQYF. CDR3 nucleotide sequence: TGTGCCAGCTCTCCGTCAAGCGGGGCTGGGTACGAGCAGTACTTC.

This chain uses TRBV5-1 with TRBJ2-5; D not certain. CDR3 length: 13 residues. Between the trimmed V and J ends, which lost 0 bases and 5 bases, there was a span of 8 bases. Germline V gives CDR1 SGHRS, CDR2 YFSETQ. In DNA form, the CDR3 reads TGCGCCAGCAGCTTGGACACACACGAGACCCAGTACTTC. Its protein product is CASSLDTHETQYF.

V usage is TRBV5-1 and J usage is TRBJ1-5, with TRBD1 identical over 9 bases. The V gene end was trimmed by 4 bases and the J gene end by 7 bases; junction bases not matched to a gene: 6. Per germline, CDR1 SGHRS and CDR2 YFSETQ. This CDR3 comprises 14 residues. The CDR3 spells CASSRTGVGQPQHF. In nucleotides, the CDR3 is TGCGCCAGCAGCCGGACAGGGGTCGGCCAGCCCCAGCATTTT.

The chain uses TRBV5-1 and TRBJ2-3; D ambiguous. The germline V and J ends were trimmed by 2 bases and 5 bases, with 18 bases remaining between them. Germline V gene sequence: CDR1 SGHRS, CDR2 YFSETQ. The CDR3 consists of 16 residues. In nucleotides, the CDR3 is TGCGCCAGCAGCTTCAACCTTTGGACCCCAGGAGATACGCAGTATTTT. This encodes CASSFNLWTPGDTQYF.

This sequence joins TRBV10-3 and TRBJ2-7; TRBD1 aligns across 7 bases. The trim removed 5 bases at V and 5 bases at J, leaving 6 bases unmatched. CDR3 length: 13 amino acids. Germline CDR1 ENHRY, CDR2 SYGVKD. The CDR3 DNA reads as TGTGCCATCAGTAACAGGGGAAGCGACGAGCAGTACTTC. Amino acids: CAISNRGSDEQYF.

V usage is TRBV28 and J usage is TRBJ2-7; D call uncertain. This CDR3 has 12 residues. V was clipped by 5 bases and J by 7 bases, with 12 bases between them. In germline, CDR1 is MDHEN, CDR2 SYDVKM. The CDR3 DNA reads TGTGCCAGCAGTGGCGGTTCGTGGGAGCAGTACTTC. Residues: CASSGGSWEQYF.

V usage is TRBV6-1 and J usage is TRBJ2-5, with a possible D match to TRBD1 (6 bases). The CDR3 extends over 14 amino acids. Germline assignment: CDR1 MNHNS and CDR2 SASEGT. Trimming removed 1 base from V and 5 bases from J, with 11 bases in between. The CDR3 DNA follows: TGTGCCAGCAGTGAAGGTGGGACAATGGAGACCCAGTACTTC. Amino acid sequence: CASSEGGTMETQYF.

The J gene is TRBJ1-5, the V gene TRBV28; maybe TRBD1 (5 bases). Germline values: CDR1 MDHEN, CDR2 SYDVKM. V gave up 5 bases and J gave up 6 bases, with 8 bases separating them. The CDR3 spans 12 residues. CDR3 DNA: TGTGCCAGCAGTACCGGGGGTCAGCCCCAGCATTTT. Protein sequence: CASSTGGQPQHF.

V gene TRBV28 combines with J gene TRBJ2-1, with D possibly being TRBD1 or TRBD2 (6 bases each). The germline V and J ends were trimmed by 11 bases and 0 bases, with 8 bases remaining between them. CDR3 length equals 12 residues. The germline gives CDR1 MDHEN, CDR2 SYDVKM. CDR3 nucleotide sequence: TGTGCCTGGGGGGCCTCCTACAATGAGCAGTTCTTC. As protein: CAWGASYNEQFF.

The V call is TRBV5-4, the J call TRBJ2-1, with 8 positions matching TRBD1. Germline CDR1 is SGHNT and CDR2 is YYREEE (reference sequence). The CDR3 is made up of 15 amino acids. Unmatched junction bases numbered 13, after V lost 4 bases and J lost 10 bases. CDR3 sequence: CASSPPGQATLEQFF. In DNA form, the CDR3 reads TGTGCCAGCAGCCCTCCGGGACAGGCTACCTTGGAGCAGTTCTTC.

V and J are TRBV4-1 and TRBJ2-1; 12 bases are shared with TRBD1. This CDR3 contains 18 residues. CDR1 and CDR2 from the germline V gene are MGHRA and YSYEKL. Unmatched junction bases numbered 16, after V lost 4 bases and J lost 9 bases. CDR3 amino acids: CASSPVPGQGAAGGEQFF. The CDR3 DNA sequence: TGCGCCAGCAGCCCGGTCCCGGGACAGGGGGCCGCGGGCGGTGAGCAGTTCTTC.

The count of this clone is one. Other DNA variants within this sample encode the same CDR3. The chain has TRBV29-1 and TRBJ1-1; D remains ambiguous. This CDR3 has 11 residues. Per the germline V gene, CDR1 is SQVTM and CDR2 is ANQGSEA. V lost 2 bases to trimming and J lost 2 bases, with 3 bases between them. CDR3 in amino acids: CSVEKNTEAFF. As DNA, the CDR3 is TGCAGCGTTGAAAAAAACACTGAAGCTTTCTTT.

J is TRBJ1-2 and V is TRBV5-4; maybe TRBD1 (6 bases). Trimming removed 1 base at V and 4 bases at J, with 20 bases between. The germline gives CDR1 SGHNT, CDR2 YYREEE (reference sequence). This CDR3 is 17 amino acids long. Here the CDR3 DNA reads TGTGCCAGCAGCTTGCCCCACCTTACGACAGGAATCTATGGCTACACCTTC. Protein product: CASSLPHLTTGIYGYTF.

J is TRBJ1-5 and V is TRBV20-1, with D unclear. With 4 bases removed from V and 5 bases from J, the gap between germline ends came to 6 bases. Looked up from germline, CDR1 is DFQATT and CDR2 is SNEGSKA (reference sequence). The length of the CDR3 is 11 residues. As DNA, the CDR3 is TGCAGTGCTACACCGGATCAGCCCCAGCATTTT. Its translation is CSATPDQPQHF.

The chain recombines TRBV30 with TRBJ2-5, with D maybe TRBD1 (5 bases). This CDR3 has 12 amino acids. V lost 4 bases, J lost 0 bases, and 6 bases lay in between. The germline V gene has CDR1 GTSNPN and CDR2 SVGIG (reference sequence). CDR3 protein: CAWTGYQETQYF. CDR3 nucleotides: TGTGCCTGGACAGGGTACCAAGAGACCCAGTACTTC.